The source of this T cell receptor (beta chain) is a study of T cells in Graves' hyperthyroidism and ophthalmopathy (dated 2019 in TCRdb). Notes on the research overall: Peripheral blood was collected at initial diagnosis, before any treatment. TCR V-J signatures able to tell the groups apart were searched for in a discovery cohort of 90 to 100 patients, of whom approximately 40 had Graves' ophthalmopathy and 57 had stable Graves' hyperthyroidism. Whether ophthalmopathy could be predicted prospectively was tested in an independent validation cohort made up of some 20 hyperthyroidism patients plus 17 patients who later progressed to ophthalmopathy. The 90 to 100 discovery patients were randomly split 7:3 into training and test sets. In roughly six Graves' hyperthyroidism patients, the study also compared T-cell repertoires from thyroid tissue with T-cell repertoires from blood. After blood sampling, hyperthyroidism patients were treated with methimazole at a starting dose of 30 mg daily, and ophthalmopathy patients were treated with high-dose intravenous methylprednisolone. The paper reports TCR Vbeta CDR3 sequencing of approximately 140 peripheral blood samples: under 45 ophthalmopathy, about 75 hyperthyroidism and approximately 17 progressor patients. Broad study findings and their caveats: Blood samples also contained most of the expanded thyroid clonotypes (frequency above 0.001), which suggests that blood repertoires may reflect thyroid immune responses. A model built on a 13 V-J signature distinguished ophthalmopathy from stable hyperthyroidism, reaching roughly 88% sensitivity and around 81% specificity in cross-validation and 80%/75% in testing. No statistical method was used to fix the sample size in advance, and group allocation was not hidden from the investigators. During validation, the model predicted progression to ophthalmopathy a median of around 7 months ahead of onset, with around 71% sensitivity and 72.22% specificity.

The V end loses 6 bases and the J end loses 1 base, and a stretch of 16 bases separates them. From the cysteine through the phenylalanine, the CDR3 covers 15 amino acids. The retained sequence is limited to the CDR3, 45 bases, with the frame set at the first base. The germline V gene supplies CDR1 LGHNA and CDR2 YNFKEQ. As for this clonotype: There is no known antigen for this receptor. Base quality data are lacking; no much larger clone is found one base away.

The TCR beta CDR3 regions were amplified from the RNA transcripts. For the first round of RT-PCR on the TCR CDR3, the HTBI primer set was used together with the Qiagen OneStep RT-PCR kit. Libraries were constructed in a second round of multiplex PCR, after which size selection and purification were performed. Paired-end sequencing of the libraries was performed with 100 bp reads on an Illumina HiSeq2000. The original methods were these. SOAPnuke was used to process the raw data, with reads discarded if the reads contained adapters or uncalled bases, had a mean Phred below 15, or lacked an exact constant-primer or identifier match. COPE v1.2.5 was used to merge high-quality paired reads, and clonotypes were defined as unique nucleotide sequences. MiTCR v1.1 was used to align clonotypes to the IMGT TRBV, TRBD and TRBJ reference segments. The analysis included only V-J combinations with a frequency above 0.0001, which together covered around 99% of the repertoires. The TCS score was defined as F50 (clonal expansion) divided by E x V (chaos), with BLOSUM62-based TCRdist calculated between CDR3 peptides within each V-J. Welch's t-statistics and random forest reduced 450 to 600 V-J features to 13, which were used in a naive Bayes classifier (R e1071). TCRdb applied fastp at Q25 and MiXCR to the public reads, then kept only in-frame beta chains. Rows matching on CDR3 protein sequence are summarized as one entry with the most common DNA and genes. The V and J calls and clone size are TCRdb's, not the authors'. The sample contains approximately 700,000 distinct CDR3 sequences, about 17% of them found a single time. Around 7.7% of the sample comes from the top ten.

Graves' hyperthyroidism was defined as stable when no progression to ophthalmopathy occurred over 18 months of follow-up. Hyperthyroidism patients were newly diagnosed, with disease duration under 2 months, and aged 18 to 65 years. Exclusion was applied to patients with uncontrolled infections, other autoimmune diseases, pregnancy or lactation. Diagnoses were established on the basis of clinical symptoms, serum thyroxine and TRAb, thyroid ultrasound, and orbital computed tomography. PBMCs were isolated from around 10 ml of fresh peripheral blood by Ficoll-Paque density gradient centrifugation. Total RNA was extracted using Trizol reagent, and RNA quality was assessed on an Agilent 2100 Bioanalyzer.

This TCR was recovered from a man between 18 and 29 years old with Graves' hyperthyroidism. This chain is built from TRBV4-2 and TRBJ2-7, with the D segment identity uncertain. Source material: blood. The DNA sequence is TGTGCCAGCAGTGCTGGGCAAATGAGGTCCTACGAGCAGTACTTC. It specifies CASSAGQMRSYEQYF.